One sample yielded the 14 T cell receptor beta chains listed below, sequenced in a study of blood T cell repertoires in COVID-19. Measured with immunoSEQ multiplex PCR; TCRdb has only the in-frame clones, and not every one. The sample yields roughly 250,000 clones, 81% seen once. The material sequenced was peripheral blood. These receptor sequences come from a woman in her sixties or seventies with active or convalescent COVID-19.

CDR3 sequence (DNA): TGTGCCAGCAGCGCCCGGATGAGGGCTGAGGAGCAGTTCTTC. Its translation is CASSARMRAEEQFF. The V call is TRBV9, the J call TRBJ2-1; TRBD2 might be the D (5 bases). This CDR3 is built from 14 residues. Between the trimmed V and J ends, which lost 3 bases and 10 bases, there was a span of 17 bases. In germline, CDR1 is SGDLS, CDR2 YYNGEE.

This chain uses TRBV19 with TRBJ1-2, with D perhaps matching TRBD1 (5 bases). The length of the CDR3 is 14 residues. CDR1 and CDR2 from the germline V gene are LNHDA and SQIVND (reference sequence). Between the trimmed V and J ends, which lost 7 bases and 4 bases, there was a span of 16 bases. CDR3 sequence: CASTSRGGIYGYTF. CDR3 coding DNA: TGTGCCAGTACCTCTCGGGGGGGGATCTATGGCTACACCTTC.

The chain employs TRBV5-1 and TRBJ2-7; D gene uncertain. The CDR3 is made up of 14 amino acids. Trimming pared 0 bases from V and 3 bases from J, leaving 10 bases between. Germline CDR1 SGHRS, CDR2 YFSETQ. The CDR3 DNA follows: TGCGCCAGCAGCTTGGAACAGCTTTTCTACGAGCAGTACTTC. This gives the protein CASSLEQLFYEQYF.

The rearrangement joins TRBV7-6 to TRBJ2-5; 8 positions match TRBD2. With V trimmed by 1 base and J by 1 base, 8 bases remained unmatched. CDR1 is SGHVS, CDR2 FNYEAQ, per germline. The CDR3 spans 17 residues. CDR3 protein: CASSLVRGASFQETQYF. The CDR3 region has the DNA TGTGCCAGCAGCTTAGTGCGGGGGGCCTCCTTCCAAGAGACCCAGTACTTC.

This clone turned up a few times. This chain connects TRBV2 to TRBJ1-6, with D tentatively TRBD1 (6 bases). The CDR3 has 15 residues. The V gene lost 3 bases and the J gene lost 5 bases, with 11 bases spanning the gap. From germline, CDR1 is SNHLY and CDR2 FYNNEI. Here the CDR3 DNA reads TGTGCCAGCAGTGAGAGGACAGTTAATAATTCACCCCTCCACTTT. This encodes CASSERTVNNSPLHF. The full variable domain, completed using reference TRBV2 and TRBJ1-6, is EPEVTQTPSHQVTQMGQEVILRCVPISNHLYFYWYRQILGQKVEFLVSFYNNEISEKSEIFDDQFSVERPDGSNFTLKIRSTKLEDSAMYFCASSERTVNNSPLHFGNGTRLTVT.

The rearrangement links TRBV27 to TRBJ1-2, with D possibly TRBD1 on 6 matching bases. Trimming cost V 5 bases and J 10 bases, with 17 bases left between them. CDR3 length: 13 residues. CDR1 is MNHEY and CDR2 is SMNVEV in the germline V gene (reference sequence). For the CDR3, the DNA is TGTGCCAGCAGTCGCGAAGTTGGGGGCGACTACACCTTC. Protein: CASSREVGGDYTF.

The gene calls are TRBV7-9 and TRBJ2-7, with TRBD1 as a possible D gene (6 bases). The ends were cut back, 5 bases at V and 3 bases at J, with 8 bases in the middle. The CDR3 is made up of 12 amino acids. From germline, CDR1 is SEHNR and CDR2 FQNEAQ (reference sequence). The CDR3 sequence: CASSGRGYEQYF. The CDR3 DNA follows: TGTGCCAGCAGCGGCAGGGGCTACGAGCAGTACTTC.

The rearrangement joins TRBV6-2 or TRBV6-3 to TRBJ2-3, with TRBD1 matching 8 bases. This CDR3 is built from 19 residues. Germline V CDR1 and CDR2: MNHEY, SVGEGT. V shed 2 bases and J 1 base; nucleotides not matched to a gene: 14. The DNA for the CDR3 is TGTGCCAGCAGTTACCCAGGGACAGGCGGCGTAAAGGGCACAGATACGCAGTATTTT. Translated: CASSYPGTGGVKGTDTQYF.

This chain uses TRBV30 with TRBJ2-7; 9 bases map to TRBD1. The CDR3 is 14 amino acids. Germline CDR1 GTSNPN, CDR2 SVGIG (reference sequence). Germline trimming cut 4 bases from V and 0 bases from J; bases unmatched to any gene: 4. The DNA of the CDR3 is TGTGCCTGGACCTGGACAGGGGACTCCTACGAGCAGTACTTC. This sequence encodes CAWTWTGDSYEQYF. Combining the CDR3 with reference TRBV30 and TRBJ2-7 gives the whole variable domain SQTIHQWPATLVQPVGSPLSLECTVEGTSNPNLYWYRQAAGRGLQLLFYSVGIGQISSEVPQNLSASRPQDRQFILSSKKLLLSDSGFYLCAWTWTGDSYEQYFGPGTRLTVT.

This clone came up a few times. This chain links TRBV19 with TRBJ2-3; TRBD2 aligns across 11 bases. The V and J ends lost 3 bases and 8 bases, in that order; junction bases with no gene match: 13. The germline CDR1 and CDR2 sequences are LNHDA and SQIVND (reference sequence). The CDR3 has 17 amino acids. Here the CDR3 reads CASSIRQLAGGRGTQYF. CDR3 nucleotide sequence: TGTGCCAGTAGTATTCGGCAGCTAGCGGGGGGCCGGGGTACGCAGTATTTT.

The table lists this clone with a few counts. This chain's CDR3 is CASGFGLNTGAGNTEAFF. CDR3 in DNA: TGTGCTAGTGGTTTTGGCCTCAATACAGGGGCAGGGAACACTGAAGCTTTCTTT. V and J are TRBV12-5 and TRBJ1-1, with 7 bases lining up with TRBD1. Germline assignment: CDR1 LGHNT and CDR2 FRNRAP. The ends lost 3 bases at V and 1 base at J; junction bases unmatched: 14. The CDR3 runs 18 residues. The full variable domain, with the rest looked up from reference TRBV12-5 and TRBJ1-1, is DARVTQTPRHKVTEMGQEVTMRCQPILGHNTVFWYRQTMMQGLELLAYFRNRAPLDDSGMPKDRFSAEMPDATLATLKIQPSEPRDSAVYFCASGFGLNTGAGNTEAFFGQGTRLTVV.

The V and J genes are TRBV29-1 and TRBJ1-1; 7 positions agree with TRBD1. The CDR3 consists of 13 residues. Trimming at V came to 6 bases and at J to 2 bases, leaving 6 bases not matched to a gene. CDR1 and CDR2 (germline): SQVTM, ANQGSEA. CDR3 nucleotides: TGCAGCGTCCAGGGGGGATTAAACACTGAAGCTTTCTTT. Translating it yields CSVQGGLNTEAFF.

Notes on this clone: At one end the junction does not follow the germline gene, possibly because of a read error. V gene TRBV2 combines with J gene TRBJ2-3; 11 bases align to TRBD2. This CDR3 is 18 amino acids long. Looked up from germline, CDR1 is SNHLY and CDR2 is FYNNEI. The CDR3 DNA reads TGTGCCACCAGTTGGGGACTAGCGGAGGGCACACACGGAGATACGCAGTATTTT. This gives the protein CATSWGLAEGTHGDTQYF.

This clone occurred a few times. This sequence joins TRBV4-3 and TRBJ2-2, with 12 bases fitting TRBD1. V was pared by 4 bases and J by 6 bases, with 6 bases of the junction left unmatched. Germline CDR1 reads LGHNA; CDR2 reads YSLEER. The CDR3 sequence is 16 residues long. The CDR3 region is CASSPGTGGLAGELFF. CDR3 bases: TGCGCCAGCAGCCCAGGGACAGGGGGCCTGGCCGGGGAGCTGTTTTTT.